Sequencing of this T cell receptor (gamma chain) was carried out in a study of Vδ1+ human thymocytes. Study results and limitations: Highly polyclonal TRG and TRD repertoires with Gaussian CDR3 length distributions appeared in thymus.

The J segment lost 3 bases and the V segment lost 0 bases, leaving 17 bases of the junction unmatched. The CDR3 spans 18 residues. The germline CDR1 and CDR2 sequences are EGSNGY and YDSYNSKV. A note on this clone: The target antigen is unknown.

RNA was extracted from the cells and then reverse transcribed. CDR3 amplicons came from multiplex PCR with pooled V-gene forward and constant-region reverse primers. TCRdb fed the multiplex PCR reads into CATT to redo clone calling. Of 30,000 to 45,000 gamma-chain clones listed, 20% to 25% are singletons. Sequenced input: Vdelta1+ gamma-delta thymocytes from the thymus. Subset here: FACS-sorted CD3+ TCRalphabeta- TCRVdelta1+ TCRVdelta2- thymocytes. The clonotype was recovered from a girl in the first two years of life who had congenital heart surgery. The rearrangement uses TRGV2 and TRGJ1 or TRGJ2. The CDR3 is CATWDGRVHLSGYYKKLF. Written as DNA, the CDR3 is TGTGCCACCTGGGACGGGCGAGTCCACCTGAGTGGTTATTATAAGAAACTCTTT.